This entry is about one T cell receptor (beta chain). The antigen remains undetermined. The genes and germline here are from mouse. The read terminates 4 residues before the CDR3 end, so the remaining end is supplied by the germline J gene. The data originate from a study of CD8+ T cells in alopecia areata. The study, taken as a whole, reports: Higher clonality and more expanded CD8+ clones appeared in lesional than normal scalp.

Sorting used CD4, CD8alpha, NKG2D, NKG2ACE and other markers on pooled cutaneous lymph node cells. The CDR3 consists of 12 residues. Looked up from germline, CDR1 is LGHNA and CDR2 is YNLKQL (reference sequence). Extracted from the samples, RNA was reverse transcribed into cDNA to serve as the sequencing template. Data came from immunoSEQ multiplex PCR; TCRdb stores just in-frame clones and leaves some out. The sample is made up of about 270,000 clones, none counted only once. The receptor comes from a C3H/HeJ mouse with alopecia areata. The strain's MHC haplotype is H2-k. The rearrangement joins TRBV5 to TRBJ2-7, with TRBD2 matching over 7 bases. Sequencing was done on a sample of CD4+ T cells sorted from a lymph node. The CDR3 sequence is CASSPWGYEQYF. The sequenced CDR3 bases are TGTGCCAGCAGCCCCTGGGGGTAT.